This entry describes one TCR beta chain. Its matching antigen is unknown. The entry originates in a study of cytomegalovirus exposure and HLA in healthy donors. The study, taken as a whole, reports: The authors assumed roughly uniform sequencing depth across donors for presence/absence analyses. The investigators catalogued 150 to 200 TCR beta chains as cytomegalovirus-associated.

Per the germline V gene, CDR1 is MNHEY and CDR2 is SVGAGI. The CDR3 loop spans 15 amino acids. V was shortened by 3 bases and J by 3 bases, with 14 bases between the two germline ends. The PCR had 60 Vbeta and 13 Jbeta primers. Libraries were prepared by immunoSEQ multiplex PCR; TCRdb keeps only in-frame clonotypes and omits some of them. The sample yields around 150,000 clones, roughly 80% seen once. Sequenced material: PBMCs. The TCR comes from a woman between 50 and 59 years old in good health and CMV-seronegative. This rearrangement joins TRBV6-5 to TRBJ1-2; D possibly corresponds to TRBD1 (5 bases). The CDR3 nucleotides are TGTGCCAGCAGTTATTGGGCAGGGCTTTACTATGGCTACACCTTC. Its translation is CASSYWAGLYYGYTF.